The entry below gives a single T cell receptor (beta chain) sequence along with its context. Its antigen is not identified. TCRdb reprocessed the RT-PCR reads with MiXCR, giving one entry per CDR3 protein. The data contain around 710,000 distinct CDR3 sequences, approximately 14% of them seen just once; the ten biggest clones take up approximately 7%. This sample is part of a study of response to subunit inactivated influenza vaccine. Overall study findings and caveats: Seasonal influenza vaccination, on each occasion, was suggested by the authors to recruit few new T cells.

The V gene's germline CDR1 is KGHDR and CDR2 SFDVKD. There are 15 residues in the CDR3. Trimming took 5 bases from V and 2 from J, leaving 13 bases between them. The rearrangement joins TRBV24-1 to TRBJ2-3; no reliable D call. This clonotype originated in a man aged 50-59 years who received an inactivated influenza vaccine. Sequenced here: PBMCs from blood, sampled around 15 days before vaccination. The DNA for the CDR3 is TGTGCCACCAGTGTGAAAGGGCGAATCACAGATACGCAGTATTTT. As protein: CATSVKGRITDTQYF.